This T cell receptor (beta chain) was recorded in a study of control samples from healthy donors and cancer patients. Assay used: immunoSEQ multiplex PCR; TCRdb lists only in-frame clones, some missing. The data show 200,000 to 250,000 clones, about 93% seen once. The CDR3 has 16 residues. Trimming shortened V by 2 bases and J by 8 bases, and 21 bases separated the two germline ends. The germline V gene has CDR1 MNHEY and CDR2 SVGEGT. The chain joins TRBV6-2 or TRBV6-3 to TRBJ1-2; no clear D. Sequencing input: blood. The source is a man in his fifties in good health. This CDR3 reads CASSYPKRGISSGYTF. CDR3 coding DNA: TGTGCCAGCAGTTACCCAAAGCGCGGCATATCTAGCGGCTACACCTTC.